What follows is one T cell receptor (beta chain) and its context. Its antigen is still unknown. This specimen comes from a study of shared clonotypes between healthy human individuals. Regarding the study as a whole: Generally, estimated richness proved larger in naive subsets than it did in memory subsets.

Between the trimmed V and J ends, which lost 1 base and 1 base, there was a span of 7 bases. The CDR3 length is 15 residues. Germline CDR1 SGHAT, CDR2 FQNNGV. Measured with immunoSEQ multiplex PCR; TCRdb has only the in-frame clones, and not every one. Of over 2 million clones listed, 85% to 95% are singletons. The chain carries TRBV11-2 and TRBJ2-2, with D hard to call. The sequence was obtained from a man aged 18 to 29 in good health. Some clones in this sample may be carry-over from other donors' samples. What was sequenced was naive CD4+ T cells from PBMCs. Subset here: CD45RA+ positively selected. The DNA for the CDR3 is TGTGCCAGCAGCTTAGCCCGGAGGAACACCGGGGAGCTGTTTTTT. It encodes CASSLARRNTGELFF.